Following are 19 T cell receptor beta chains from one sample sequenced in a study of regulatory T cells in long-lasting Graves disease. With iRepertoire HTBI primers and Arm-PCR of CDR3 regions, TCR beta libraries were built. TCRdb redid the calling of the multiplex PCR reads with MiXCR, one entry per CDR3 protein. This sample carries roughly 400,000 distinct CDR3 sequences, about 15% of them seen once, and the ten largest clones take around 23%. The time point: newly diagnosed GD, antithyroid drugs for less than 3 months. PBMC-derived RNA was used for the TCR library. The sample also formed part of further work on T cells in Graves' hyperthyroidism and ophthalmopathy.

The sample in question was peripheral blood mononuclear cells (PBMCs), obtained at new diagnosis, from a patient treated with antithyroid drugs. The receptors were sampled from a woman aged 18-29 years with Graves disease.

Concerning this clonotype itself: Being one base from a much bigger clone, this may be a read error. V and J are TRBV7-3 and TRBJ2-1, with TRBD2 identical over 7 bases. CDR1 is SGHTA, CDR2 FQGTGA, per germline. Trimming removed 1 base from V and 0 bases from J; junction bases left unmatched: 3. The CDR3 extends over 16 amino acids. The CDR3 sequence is CASSLKERGSYNEQFF. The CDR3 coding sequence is TGTGCCAGCAGCTTAAAGGAGCGGGGCTCCTACAATGAGCAGTTCTTC.

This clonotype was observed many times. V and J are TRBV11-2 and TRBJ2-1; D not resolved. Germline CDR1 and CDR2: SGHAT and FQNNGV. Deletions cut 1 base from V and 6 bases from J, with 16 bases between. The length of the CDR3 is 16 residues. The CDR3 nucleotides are TGTGCCAGCAGCTTAGTCTGGGGATGGTTAACCAATGAGCAGTTCTTC. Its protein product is CASSLVWGWLTNEQFF.

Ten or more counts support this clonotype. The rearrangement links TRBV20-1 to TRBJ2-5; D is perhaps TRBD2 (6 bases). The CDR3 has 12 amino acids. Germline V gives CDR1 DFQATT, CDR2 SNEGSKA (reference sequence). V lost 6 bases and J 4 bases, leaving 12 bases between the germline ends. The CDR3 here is CSALGGGETQYF. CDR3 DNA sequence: TGCAGTGCCTTGGGGGGTGGAGAGACCCAGTACTTC.

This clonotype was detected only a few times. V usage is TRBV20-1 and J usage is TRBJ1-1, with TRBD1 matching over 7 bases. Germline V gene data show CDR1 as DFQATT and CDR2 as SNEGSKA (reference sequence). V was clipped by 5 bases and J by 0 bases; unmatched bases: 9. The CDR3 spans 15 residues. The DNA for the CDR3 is TGCAGTGCTTACTCTGGGACAGCCCTGAACACTGAAGCTTTCTTT. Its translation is CSAYSGTALNTEAFF.

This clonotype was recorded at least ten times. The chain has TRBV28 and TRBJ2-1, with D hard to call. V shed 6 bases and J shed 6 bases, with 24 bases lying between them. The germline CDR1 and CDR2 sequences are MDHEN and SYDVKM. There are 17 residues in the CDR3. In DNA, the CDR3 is TGTGCCAGCAGATCGAACTCCGGGCTAGGGCTTGTCAATGAGCAGTTCTTC. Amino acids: CASRSNSGLGLVNEQFF.

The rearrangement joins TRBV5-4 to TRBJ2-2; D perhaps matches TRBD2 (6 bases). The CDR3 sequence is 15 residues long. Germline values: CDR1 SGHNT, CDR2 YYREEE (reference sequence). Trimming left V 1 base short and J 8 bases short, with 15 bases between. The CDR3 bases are TGTGCCAGCAGCTTGACGGGCCTAGCGAAAGGGGAGCTGTTTTTT. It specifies CASSLTGLAKGELFF.

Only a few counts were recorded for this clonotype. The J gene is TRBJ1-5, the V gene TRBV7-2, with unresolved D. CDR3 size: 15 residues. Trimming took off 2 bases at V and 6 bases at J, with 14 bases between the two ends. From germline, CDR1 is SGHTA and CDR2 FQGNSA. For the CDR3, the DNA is TGTGCCAGCAGCTTAAAAGGAGGGAATCGTCAGCCCCAGCATTTT. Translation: CASSLKGGNRQPQHF.

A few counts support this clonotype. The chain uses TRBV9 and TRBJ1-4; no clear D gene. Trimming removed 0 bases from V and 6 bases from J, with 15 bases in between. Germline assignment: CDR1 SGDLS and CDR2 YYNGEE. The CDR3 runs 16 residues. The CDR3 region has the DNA TGTGCCAGCAGCGTAGGTCCGCGGGCATGGGATGAAAAACTGTTTTTT. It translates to CASSVGPRAWDEKLFF.

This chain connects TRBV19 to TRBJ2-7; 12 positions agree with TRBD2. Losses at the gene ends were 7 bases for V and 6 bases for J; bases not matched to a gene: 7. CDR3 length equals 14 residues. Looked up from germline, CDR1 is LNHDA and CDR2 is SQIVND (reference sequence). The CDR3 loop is CASTRLAGEGEQYF. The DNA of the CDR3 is TGTGCCAGTACCCGACTAGCGGGAGAGGGCGAGCAGTACTTC.

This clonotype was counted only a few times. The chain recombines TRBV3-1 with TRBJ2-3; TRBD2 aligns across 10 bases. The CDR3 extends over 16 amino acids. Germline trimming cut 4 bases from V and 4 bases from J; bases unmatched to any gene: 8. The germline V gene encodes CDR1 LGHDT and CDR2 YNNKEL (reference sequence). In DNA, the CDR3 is TGTGCCAGCAGCCCCTCAGCGGGAGGGGGGGCAGATACGCAGTATTTT. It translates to CASSPSAGGGADTQYF.

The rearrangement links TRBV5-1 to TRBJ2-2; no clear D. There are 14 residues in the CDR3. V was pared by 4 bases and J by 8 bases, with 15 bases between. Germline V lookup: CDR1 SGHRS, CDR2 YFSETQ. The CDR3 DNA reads TGCGCCAGCAGCGAACAAGTTAAGGAAGGGGAGCTGTTTTTT. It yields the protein CASSEQVKEGELFF.

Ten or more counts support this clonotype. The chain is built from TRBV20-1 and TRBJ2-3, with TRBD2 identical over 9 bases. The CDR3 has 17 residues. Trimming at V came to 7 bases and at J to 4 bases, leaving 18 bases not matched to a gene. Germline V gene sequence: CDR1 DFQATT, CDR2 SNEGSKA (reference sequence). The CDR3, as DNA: TGCAGTGTCGGTCCACTTACCGGGACTAGCAAGGCAGATACGCAGTATTTT. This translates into CSVGPLTGTSKADTQYF.

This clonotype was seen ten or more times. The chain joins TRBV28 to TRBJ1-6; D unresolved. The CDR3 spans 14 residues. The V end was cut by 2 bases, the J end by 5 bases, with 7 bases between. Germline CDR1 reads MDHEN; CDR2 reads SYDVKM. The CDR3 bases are TGTGCCAGCAGTTTAGGGCAGGATAATTCACCCCTCCACTTT. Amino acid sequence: CASSLGQDNSPLHF.

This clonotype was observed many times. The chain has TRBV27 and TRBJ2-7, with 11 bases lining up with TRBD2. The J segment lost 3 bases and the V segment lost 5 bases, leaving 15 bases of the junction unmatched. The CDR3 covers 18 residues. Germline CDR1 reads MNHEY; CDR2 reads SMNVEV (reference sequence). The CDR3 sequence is CASSPLPLTSGIGYEQYF. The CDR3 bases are TGTGCCAGCAGTCCTCTACCCTTGACTAGCGGGATAGGCTACGAGCAGTACTTC.

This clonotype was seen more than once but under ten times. The CDR3 nucleotides are TGCGCCAGCAGCACGGAAGCGGGAGGCTACAATGAGCAGTTCTTC. Translation gives CASSTEAGGYNEQFF. V gene TRBV5-1 combines with J gene TRBJ2-1, with TRBD2 matching over 9 bases. Germline assignment: CDR1 SGHRS and CDR2 YFSETQ. The CDR3 totals 15 residues. J lost 3 bases, V lost 4 bases, and 5 bases had no gene match.

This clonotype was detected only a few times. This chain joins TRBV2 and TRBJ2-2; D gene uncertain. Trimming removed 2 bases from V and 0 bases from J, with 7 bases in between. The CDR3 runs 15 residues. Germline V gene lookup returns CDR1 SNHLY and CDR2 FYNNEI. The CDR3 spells CASSEFQPNTGELFF. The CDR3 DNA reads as TGTGCCAGCAGTGAATTCCAACCGAACACCGGGGAGCTGTTTTTT.

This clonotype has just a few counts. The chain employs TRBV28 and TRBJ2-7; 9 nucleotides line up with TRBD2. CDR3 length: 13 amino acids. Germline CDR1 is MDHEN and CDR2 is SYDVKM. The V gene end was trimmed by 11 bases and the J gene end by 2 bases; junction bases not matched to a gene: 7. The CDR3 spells CASRLADAYEQYF. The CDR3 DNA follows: TGTGCCTCACGACTAGCGGATGCCTACGAGCAGTACTTC.

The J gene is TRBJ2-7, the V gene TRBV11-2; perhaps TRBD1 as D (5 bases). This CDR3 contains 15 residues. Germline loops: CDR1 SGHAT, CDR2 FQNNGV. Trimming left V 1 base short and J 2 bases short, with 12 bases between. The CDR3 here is CASSLGWGNTYEQYF. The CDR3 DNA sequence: TGTGCCAGCAGCTTAGGCTGGGGCAATACCTACGAGCAGTACTTC.

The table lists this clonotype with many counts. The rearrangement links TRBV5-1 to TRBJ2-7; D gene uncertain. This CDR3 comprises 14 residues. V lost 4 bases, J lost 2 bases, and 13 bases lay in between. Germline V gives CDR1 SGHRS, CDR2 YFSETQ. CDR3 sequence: CASSPQGVPYEQYF. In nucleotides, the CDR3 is TGCGCCAGCAGCCCTCAAGGAGTACCCTACGAGCAGTACTTC. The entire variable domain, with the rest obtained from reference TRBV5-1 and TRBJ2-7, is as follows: KAGVTQTPRYLIKTRGQQVTLSCSPISGHRSVSWYQQTPGQGLQFLFEYFSETQRNKGNFPGRFSGRQFSNSRSEMNVSTLELGDSALYLCASSPQGVPYEQYFGPGTRLTVT.